One and the same sample provided the 10 T cell receptor beta chains below, sequenced in a study of blood T cell repertoires in COVID-19. Sequencing was performed with immunoSEQ multiplex PCR; in TCRdb, only in-frame clones are kept and a portion is missing. The sample holds tens of thousands of clones, about 90% seen once. Specimen: peripheral blood. These receptors were collected from a human donor in a cohort sampled during active COVID-19.

The gene calls are TRBV5-4 and TRBJ1-2; TRBD1 agrees at 8 bases. The germline gives CDR1 SGHNT, CDR2 YYREEE (reference sequence). Trimming took 6 bases from V and 3 from J; bases not matched to a gene: 10. This CDR3 comprises 15 residues. The CDR3 bases are TGTGCCAGCATCATTTGGACAGGGACAGACTATGGCTACACCTTC. Translating it yields CASIIWTGTDYGYTF.

The chain uses TRBV5-1 and TRBJ2-7; D gene unclear. Per germline, CDR1 SGHRS and CDR2 YFSETQ. The CDR3 runs 14 residues. V dropped 4 bases and J dropped 3 bases, with 14 bases sitting between them. Here the CDR3 DNA reads TGCGCCAGCAGCCAAATAGAGGAAGGCTACGAGCAGTACTTC. Translation: CASSQIEEGYEQYF.

CDR3 DNA sequence: TGTGCCAGCATTCTACCGGGAGGAAACACCATATATTTT. This gives the protein CASILPGGNTIYF. V is TRBV12-3 or TRBV12-4 and J is TRBJ1-3; no definite D call. V shed 7 bases and J shed 4 bases, with 11 bases lying between them. The CDR3 runs to 13 residues.

This clone was seen more than once but under ten times. The J gene is TRBJ1-3, the V gene TRBV19; perhaps TRBD1 as D (6 bases). Trimming removed 11 bases from V and 0 bases from J, with 14 bases in between. Per the germline V gene, CDR1 is LNHDA and CDR2 is SQIVND (reference sequence). This CDR3 is 14 amino acids long. The CDR3 DNA reads TGTGCCTCAGGGAGGGGGGCCTCTGGAAACACCATATATTTT. Protein product: CASGRGASGNTIYF.

This chain uses TRBV11-2 with TRBJ2-1; 8 bases align to TRBD1. CDR3 size: 16 residues. Germline V gene sequence: CDR1 SGHAT, CDR2 FQNNGV. The V and J ends lost 3 bases and 2 bases, in that order; junction bases with no gene match: 6. CDR3 sequence reads: CASSFDRGVPYNEQFF. The CDR3 coding sequence is TGTGCCAGCAGCTTCGACAGGGGTGTACCCTACAATGAGCAGTTCTTC.

The chain couples TRBV27 to TRBJ1-2; 9 bases are shared with TRBD1. CDR3 length equals 15 residues. Losses at the gene ends were 4 bases for V and 6 bases for J; bases not matched to a gene: 9. The V gene's germline CDR1 is MNHEY and CDR2 SMNVEV (reference sequence). CDR3: CASSSRGQGINGYTF. The CDR3 region has the DNA TGTGCCAGCAGTTCCCGGGGACAGGGCATTAATGGCTACACCTTC.

J is TRBJ1-1 and V is TRBV3-1 (or the pseudogene TRBV3-2); no reliable D call. The CDR3 consists of 12 residues. V lost 0 bases and J 8 bases, leaving 7 bases between the germline ends. Germline CDR1 reads LGHDT; CDR2 reads YNNKEL (reference sequence). The CDR3 sequence: CASSQESREAFF. The CDR3 DNA reads as TGTGCCAGCAGCCAAGAATCTCGGGAAGCTTTCTTT.

This CDR3 reads CASSMLTEPYGYTF. The CDR3 nucleotides are TGTGCCAGTAGTATGTTGACAGAACCCTATGGCTACACCTTC. This sequence joins TRBV19 and TRBJ1-2, with a possible D match to TRBD1 (5 bases). Between the trimmed V and J ends, which lost 3 bases and 4 bases, there was a span of 12 bases. The CDR3 has 14 residues. CDR1 and CDR2 (germline): LNHDA, SQIVND (reference sequence). Using reference TRBV19 and TRBJ1-2 for the parts outside the CDR3, the full variable domain is DGGITQSPKYLFRKEGQNVTLSCEQNLNHDAMYWYRQDPGQGLRLIYYSQIVNDFQKGDIAEGYSVSREKKESFPLTVTSAQKNPTAFYLCASSMLTEPYGYTFGSGTRLTVV.

The chain uses TRBV2 and TRBJ2-2; tentative D call: TRBD2 (6 bases). CDR1 is SNHLY, CDR2 FYNNEI, per germline. V lost 5 bases to trimming and J lost 2 bases, with 9 bases between them. There are 14 residues in the CDR3. The CDR3 coding sequence is TGTGCCAGCAGTTCCGGGAGAAACACCGGGGAGCTGTTTTTT. It yields the protein CASSSGRNTGELFF.

V and J are TRBV9 and TRBJ2-2; maybe TRBD1 (5 bases). Germline CDR1 reads SGDLS; CDR2 reads YYNGEE. The CDR3 is 15 amino acids. V shed 0 bases and J shed 7 bases, with 13 bases lying between them. Here the CDR3 DNA reads TGTGCCAGCAGCGTAGCCGGGCCGCAGGGCGGGGAGCTGTTTTTT. Protein product: CASSVAGPQGGELFF.